One TCR beta chain is described in this entry. The data derive from a study of blood T cell repertoires in COVID-19. Assay: immunoSEQ multiplex PCR; the TCRdb copy retains only in-frame clones and omits some. The sample holds 350,000 to 450,000 clones, roughly nine tenths seen once. The TCR sequence derives from a woman aged 30 to 39 who had recovered from COVID-19. The specimen sequenced was PBMCs or T cells enriched from blood (not recorded which).

CDR3 DNA: TGCGCCAGCAGCTTAGCGTTGGGCTCTGGAAACACCATATATTTT. This gives the protein CASSLALGSGNTIYF. The chain joins TRBV5-1 to TRBJ1-3; D gene ambiguous. Per the germline V gene, CDR1 is SGHRS and CDR2 is YFSETQ. The length of the CDR3 is 15 residues. V gave up 2 bases and J gave up 0 bases, with 9 bases separating them.